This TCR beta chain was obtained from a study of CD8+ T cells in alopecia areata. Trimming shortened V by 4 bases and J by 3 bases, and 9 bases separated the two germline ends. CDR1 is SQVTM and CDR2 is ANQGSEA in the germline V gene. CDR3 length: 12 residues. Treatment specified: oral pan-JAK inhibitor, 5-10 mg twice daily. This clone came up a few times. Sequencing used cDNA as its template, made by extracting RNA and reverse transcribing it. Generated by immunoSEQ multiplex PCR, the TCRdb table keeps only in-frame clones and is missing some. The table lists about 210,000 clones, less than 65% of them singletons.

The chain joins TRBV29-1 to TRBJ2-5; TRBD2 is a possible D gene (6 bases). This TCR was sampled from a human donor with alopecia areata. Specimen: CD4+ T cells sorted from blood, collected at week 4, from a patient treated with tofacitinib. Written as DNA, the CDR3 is TGCAGCGTTGTTTTAGCGGAAGAGACCCAGTACTTC. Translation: CSVVLAEETQYF. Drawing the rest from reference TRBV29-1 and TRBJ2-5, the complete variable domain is SAVISQKPSRDICQRGTSLTIQCQVDSQVTMMFWYRQQPGQSLTLIATANQGSEATYESGFVIDKFPISRPNLTFSTLTVSNMSPEDSSIYLCSVVLAEETQYFGPGTRLLVL.